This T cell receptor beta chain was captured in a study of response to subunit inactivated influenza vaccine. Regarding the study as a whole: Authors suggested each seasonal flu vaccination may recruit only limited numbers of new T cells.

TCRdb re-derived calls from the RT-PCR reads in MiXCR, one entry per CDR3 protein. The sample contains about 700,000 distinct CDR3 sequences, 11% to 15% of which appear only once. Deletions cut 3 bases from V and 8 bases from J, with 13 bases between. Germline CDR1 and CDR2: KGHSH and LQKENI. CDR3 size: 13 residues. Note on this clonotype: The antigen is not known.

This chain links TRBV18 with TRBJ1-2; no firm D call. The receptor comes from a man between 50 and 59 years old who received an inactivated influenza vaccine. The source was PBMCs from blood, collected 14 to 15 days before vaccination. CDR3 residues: CASSPGVGDGYTF. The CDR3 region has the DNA TGTGCCAGCTCACCCGGGGTCGGAGACGGCTACACCTTC. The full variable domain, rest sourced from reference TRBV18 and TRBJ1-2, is NAGVMQNPRHLVRRRGQEARLRCSPMKGHSHVYWYRQLPEEGLKFMVYLQKENIIDESGMPKERFSAEFPKEGPSILRIQQVVRGDSAAYFCASSPGVGDGYTFGSGTRLTVV.